The rows below give T cell receptor beta chains drawn from one sample of a study of cytomegalovirus exposure and HLA in healthy donors. The data were produced by immunoSEQ multiplex PCR, yet TCRdb's version contains in-frame clones alone and is incomplete. This table has roughly 150,000 clones, 75% appearing once. Sequences were obtained from PBMCs. Receptors were obtained from a man aged 18 to 30 in good health and CMV-seropositive. CDR3s include the opening cysteine and the closing phenylalanine or tryptophan. The D gene is left open where the match is weak. Clone sizes are given selectively: once, few, many, or a class where the clone is expanded.

v_gene	abundance	d_gene	j_gene	CDR3nt	CDR3aa
TRBV11-2	NA	TRBD1	TRBJ2-4	TGTGCCAGCAGCCCGACACAGGGGGCCCTTACAAACATTCAGTACTTC	CASSPTQGALTNIQYF
TRBV5-1	NA	TRBD2	TRBJ2-2	TGCGCCAGCAGCTTGGAGCCTAGCGGGAGGGCCCTCACCGGGGAGCTGTTTTTT	CASSLEPSGRALTGELFF
TRBV4-1	NA	NA	TRBJ2-3	TGCGCCAGCAGCCCGAGCGAATGGAGCACAGATACGCAGTATTTT	CASSPSEWSTDTQYF
TRBV7-3	NA	NA	TRBJ2-5	TGTGCCAGCCCCTTCCCCCAAGAGACCCAGTACTTC	CASPFPQETQYF
TRBV28	NA	NA	TRBJ2-2	TGTGCCAGCAGCACTTTTGCGGCGGGTCTCGGGGAGCTGTTTTTT	CASSTFAAGLGELFF
TRBV19	few	TRBD1	TRBJ1-5	TGTGCCAGTAGTACTGGACAGGGCAATCAGCCCCAGCATTTT	CASSTGQGNQPQHF
TRBV6-1	NA	TRBD1	TRBJ1-2	TGTGCCAGCAGCGTCAAGACAGGGGACTATGGCTACACCTTC	CASSVKTGDYGYTF
TRBV12-5	NA	TRBD2	TRBJ2-2	TGTGCTAGTGGTTTGGCGACTAGCGGGAGATCCGGGGAGCTGTTTTTT	CASGLATSGRSGELFF
TRBV2	NA	NA	TRBJ1-5	TGTGCCAGCAGTAACAGGGTAGGTCAGCCCCAGCATTTT	CASSNRVGQPQHF
TRBV18	NA	TRBD1	TRBJ1-4	TGTGCCAGCTCACGAGGGACAGGGCCTAATGAAAAACTGTTTTTT	CASSRGTGPNEKLFF
TRBV10-2	NA	TRBD2	TRBJ2-1	TGCGCCACCGACAGAGAAACTAGCGATGAGCAGTTCTTC	CATDRETSDEQFF
TRBV6-1	few	TRBD1	TRBJ1-1	TGTGCCAGCAGTGAATCGGGCAGGGGGAGAATCACTGAAGCTTTCTTT	CASSESGRGRITEAFF
TRBV30	few	NA	TRBJ1-1	TGTGCCTGGAAGCGCGCAGGGATCACTGAAGCTTTCTTT	CAWKRAGITEAFF
TRBV7-9	NA	TRBD2	TRBJ2-1	TGTGCCAGCAGCCAAGGGACTAGCGGGAGTCGTAATGAGCAGTTCTTC	CASSQGTSGSRNEQFF
TRBV18	NA	TRBD1	TRBJ2-2	TGTGCCAGCTCACCAAGAAGGACAGGGGTTTCCACCGGGGAGCTGTTTTTT	CASSPRRTGVSTGELFF
TRBV7-6	once	TRBD1	TRBJ1-1	TGTGCCAGCAGCCTGACAGGGATCTCTGAAGCTTTCTTT	CASSLTGISEAFF
TRBV5-6	NA	TRBD2	TRBJ2-7	TGTGCCAGCAGCTTCGGAGCGGGACCTCTAGGCGAGCAGTACTTC	CASSFGAGPLGEQYF
TRBV30	NA	TRBD2	TRBJ2-1	TGTGCCAGAAACGGGGAGGGTGGAGGCAATGAGCAGTTCTTC	CARNGEGGGNEQFF
TRBV7-9	NA	NA	TRBJ1-2	TGTGCCAGCCATGGGGGGAATGGCTACACCTTC	CASHGGNGYTF
TRBV2	few	TRBD2	TRBJ2-7	TGTGCCAGAAGGAAGACTAGCGGAACCTACGAGCAGTACTTC	CARRKTSGTYEQYF
TRBV27	few	TRBD2	TRBJ2-3	TGTGCCAGCAGCCATAACCCGGGACTAGCGGGAGGCACAGATACGCAGTATTTT	CASSHNPGLAGGTDTQYF
TRBV2	few	TRBD1	TRBJ1-1	TGTGCCAGCAGAATTCCGGCAGGGGGCCTAAACACTGAAGCTTTCTTT	CASRIPAGGLNTEAFF
TRBV18	few	NA	TRBJ1-5	TGTGCCAGCTCACCACTTCGGGGGGTGGATCAGCCCCAGCATTTT	CASSPLRGVDQPQHF
TRBV18	NA	NA	TRBJ1-5	TGTGCCAGCTCACTTACCGGAACAGAGCATCAGCCCCAGCATTTT	CASSLTGTEHQPQHF
TRBV5-1	NA	TRBD1	TRBJ1-3	TGCGCCAGCAGCTTGCTTCCGTACCCACAGGGGACTGGAAACACCATATATTTT	CASSLLPYPQGTGNTIYF
TRBV28	once	TRBD2	TRBJ2-1	TGTGCCAGCAGTCATGCGGCTAGCGGGAGGAATGAGCAGTTCTTC	CASSHAASGRNEQFF
TRBV9	NA	NA	TRBJ2-1	TGTGCCAGCAGTGCCGGACTGCCAATTCCTTTCAATGAGCAGTTCTTC	CASSAGLPIPFNEQFF
TRBV7-9	NA	TRBD2	TRBJ2-2	TGTTCCGGGGGGGTTATGAACACCGGGGAGCTGTTTTTT	CSGGVMNTGELFF
TRBV5-8	few	TRBD1	TRBJ1-5	TGTGCCAGCTCTGGGGACAGGGGTACGGTGAGTCAGCCCCAGCATTTT	CASSGDRGTVSQPQHF
TRBV30	NA	TRBD1	TRBJ1-1	TGTGCCTGGAGTGTAGTAGGGGGACAGATTGAAGCTTTCTTT	CAWSVVGGQIEAFF
TRBV5-4	NA	TRBD2	TRBJ2-7	TGTGCCAGCAGCTTGGATGTAGGCGGGAGCAGCGAGCAGTACTTC	CASSLDVGGSSEQYF
TRBV6-6	NA	NA	TRBJ2-1	TGTGCCAGCAGCGTCACCCCCTGGGCCGATGAGCAGTTCTTC	CASSVTPWADEQFF
TRBV7-2	NA	TRBD1	TRBJ1-5	TGTGCCAGCAGCTTAGCCCTGGGACAGGTGGGGCAGCCCCAGCATTTT	CASSLALGQVGQPQHF
TRBV7-9	NA	NA	TRBJ2-7	TGTGCCAGCAGTACGGACACCTTCTACGAGCAGTACTTC	CASSTDTFYEQYF
TRBV6-1	once	TRBD2	TRBJ2-3	TGTGCCAGCAGAGGAGCTGGACTAGCGACAGATACGCAGTATTTT	CASRGAGLATDTQYF
TRBV7-2	few	TRBD2	TRBJ2-5	TGTGCCAGCAGCTTAGCTAGCGGGCGGGGGGAGACCCAGTACTTC	CASSLASGRGETQYF
TRBV14	once	NA	TRBJ2-1	TGTGCCAGCAGCGCCAGGGTTGAGCAGTTCTTC	CASSARVEQFF
TRBV11-3	few	TRBD2	TRBJ2-6	TGTGCCAGCAGCTTCGGGGGGTGGGCTGGGGCCAACGTCCTGACTTTC	CASSFGGWAGANVLTF
TRBV14	NA	TRBD1	TRBJ2-2	TGTGCCAGCAGCCTCAGACAGGGAATAAACACCGGGGAGCTGTTTTTT	CASSLRQGINTGELFF
TRBV19	once	NA	TRBJ1-2	TGTGCCAGTAGTGTCCAGGCCATCTATGGCTACACCTTC	CASSVQAIYGYTF
TRBV27	NA	TRBD2	TRBJ2-1	TGTGCCACCGGGGGGGTGGTGGAGCAGTTCTTC	CATGGVVEQFF
TRBV29-1	NA	NA	TRBJ2-7	TGCAGCGTTGAAGGTGGAGGGTCCCCCCGGGAGCAGTACTTC	CSVEGGGSPREQYF
TRBV7-9	few	NA	TRBJ2-5	TGTGCCAGCAGCCCAAACATCCAAGAGACCCAGTACTTC	CASSPNIQETQYF
TRBV4-2	NA	TRBD2	TRBJ2-3	TGTGCCAGCAGCCAAGGACTAGCGGGAGGTCGCACAGATACGCAGTATTTT	CASSQGLAGGRTDTQYF
TRBV7-9	NA	NA	TRBJ2-7	TGTTCCAGCAGCTCGGTGGACAGTATCCACGAGCAGTACTTC	CSSSSVDSIHEQYF